The rows below give T cell receptor beta chains drawn from one sample of a study of neurological immune-mediated disorders. TCRdb reprocessed the 5' RACE reads with MiXCR, giving one entry per CDR3 protein. The table includes about 77,000 distinct CDR3 sequences, around 9.9% detected once. Sequences were obtained from PBMCs. Receptors were obtained from a man aged 45-60 years in good health. The CDR3 runs from the conserved cysteine through the conserved F or W. The order of the fields is J gene, D gene, V gene, clone size, CDR3 protein, CDR3 DNA. A D gene is named only where the DNA matches it firmly. Clone size is stated in some rows and not others, as once, few, many or a class when expanded.

J: TRBJ2-2
D: NA
V: TRBV5-1
size: many
CDR3: CASSTQNTGELFF
DNA: TGCGCCAGCAGCACTCAAAACACCGGGGAGCTGTTTTTT

J: TRBJ2-3
D: NA
V: TRBV18
size: NA
CDR3: CASSLNRGRGTDTQYF
DNA: TGTGCCAGCTCCCTCAATCGGGGTCGCGGCACAGATACGCAGTATTTT

J: TRBJ2-3
D: TRBD1
V: TRBV5-1
size: many
CDR3: CASKRTGSSTDTQYF
DNA: TGCGCCAGTAAAAGGACAGGTTCTAGCACAGATACGCAGTATTTT

J: TRBJ1-5
D: NA
V: TRBV29-1
size: many
CDR3: CSVATSNQPQHF
DNA: TGCAGCGTTGCTACAAGCAATCAGCCCCAGCATTTT

J: TRBJ1-5
D: NA
V: TRBV12-3/TRBV12-4
size: few
CDR3: CASSSGDGNQPQHF
DNA: TGTGCCAGCAGTTCTGGGGACGGGAATCAGCCCCAGCATTTT

J: TRBJ2-2
D: TRBD1
V: TRBV5-1
size: many
CDR3: CASSRDRETGELFF
DNA: TGCGCCAGCAGCCGGGACAGGGAAACCGGGGAGCTGTTTTTT

J: TRBJ1-4
D: NA
V: TRBV10-3
size: many
CDR3: CAISGRTGEKLFF
DNA: TGTGCCATCAGTGGTAGAACCGGGGAAAAACTGTTTTTT

J: TRBJ2-3
D: NA
V: TRBV11-2
size: many
CDR3: CASSFAPSPQYF
DNA: TGTGCCAGCAGCTTTGCCCCTTCTCCACAGTATTTT

J: TRBJ2-1
D: TRBD2
V: TRBV7-2
size: few
CDR3: CASSATSGRGYEQFF
DNA: TGTGCCAGCAGCGCGACTAGCGGGAGGGGTTATGAGCAGTTCTTC

J: TRBJ1-5
D: TRBD1
V: TRBV20-1
size: many
CDR3: CSAIRDSLNQPQHF
DNA: TGCAGTGCTATCCGGGACAGCCTTAATCAGCCCCAGCATTTT

J: TRBJ2-1
D: NA
V: TRBV25-1
size: many
CDR3: CASSERGGAGGKNEQFF
DNA: TGTGCCAGCAGTGAGCGGGGAGGAGCAGGGGGGAAAAATGAGCAGTTCTTC

J: TRBJ1-5
D: NA
V: TRBV2
size: NA
CDR3: CASSRGQWADQPQHF
DNA: TGTGCCAGCAGTCGAGGACAGTGGGCGGATCAGCCCCAACATTTT

J: TRBJ2-6
D: TRBD1
V: TRBV28
size: many
CDR3: CASSRTGSGANVLTF
DNA: TGTGCCAGCAGTCGGACAGGGTCTGGGGCCAACGTCCTGACTTTC

J: TRBJ1-1
D: NA
V: TRBV10-3
size: many
CDR3: CAISVQQNTEAFF
DNA: TGTGCCATCAGTGTGCAACAAAACACTGAAGCTTTCTTT

J: TRBJ2-7
D: NA
V: TRBV3-1
size: NA
CDR3: CASSQSGDEQYF
DNA: TGTGCCAGCAGCCAAAGCGGAGACGAGCAGTACTTC

J: TRBJ2-7
D: NA
V: TRBV5-1
size: many
CDR3: CASSLDNTYEQYF
DNA: TGCGCCAGCAGCTTGGACAACACCTACGAGCAGTACTTC

J: TRBJ1-5
D: NA
V: TRBV20-1
size: many
CDR3: CSARASLGGPRNQPQHF
DNA: TGCAGTGCTAGAGCATCATTGGGGGGGCCGAGGAATCAGCCCCAGCATTTT

J: TRBJ1-2
D: NA
V: TRBV20-1
size: many
CDR3: CSASDNYGYTF
DNA: TGCAGTGCTAGTGATAACTATGGCTACACCTTC

J: TRBJ2-1
D: TRBD2
V: TRBV10-3
size: medium-sized
CDR3: CAISEGSGYNEQFF
DNA: TGTGCCATCAGTGAAGGTAGCGGGTACAATGAGCAGTTCTTC

J: TRBJ2-1
D: TRBD2
V: TRBV7-9
size: many
CDR3: CASSLESGGPYFNNEQFF
DNA: TGTGCCAGCAGCTTAGAGAGCGGGGGCCCTTACTTCAACAATGAGCAGTTCTTC

J: TRBJ2-4
D: NA
V: TRBV5-5
size: many
CDR3: CASSPGQSFTYIQYF
DNA: TGTGCCAGCAGCCCCGGACAGAGCTTTACTTACATTCAGTACTTC

J: TRBJ2-7
D: TRBD1
V: TRBV27
size: many
CDR3: CASSPRTGIYEQYF
DNA: TGTGCCAGCAGCCCACGGACAGGAATCTACGAGCAGTACTTC

J: TRBJ2-7
D: TRBD2
V: TRBV12-3/TRBV12-4
size: many
CDR3: CASSSGTSSGNEQYF
DNA: TGTGCCAGCAGTTCCGGGACTAGCTCGGGGAACGAGCAGTACTTC

J: TRBJ2-3
D: TRBD2
V: TRBV5-1
size: many
CDR3: CASSFSGSSTDTQYF
DNA: TGCGCCAGCAGCTTTAGCGGGAGTAGCACAGATACGCAGTATTTT

J: TRBJ1-1
D: NA
V: TRBV10-2
size: many
CDR3: CASRAGGPPEAFF
DNA: TGCGCCAGCAGGGCCGGAGGACCCCCTGAAGCTTTCTTT

J: TRBJ2-3
D: TRBD1
V: TRBV10-1
size: many
CDR3: CATTRGQGGDTQYF
DNA: TGCGCCACCACGAGAGGACAGGGGGGAGATACGCAGTATTTT

J: TRBJ1-2
D: NA
V: TRBV6-5
size: many
CDR3: CASSYSRKGEGRNGYTF
DNA: TGTGCCAGCAGTTACTCGAGAAAGGGCGAGGGGAGAAATGGCTACACCTTC

J: TRBJ1-6
D: TRBD1
V: TRBV10-3
size: many
CDR3: CAITGTGKGTLHF
DNA: TGTGCCATCACCGGGACAGGGAAAGGAACCCTCCACTTT

J: TRBJ2-7
D: NA
V: TRBV15
size: many
CDR3: CATSKTGTHEQYF
DNA: TGTGCCACCAGCAAAACAGGGACCCACGAGCAGTACTTC

J: TRBJ2-5
D: NA
V: TRBV7-3
size: NA
CDR3: CASSFGYQETQYF
DNA: TGTGCCAGCAGCTTTGGTTACCAAGAGACCCAGTACTTC

J: TRBJ2-3
D: NA
V: TRBV7-2
size: many
CDR3: CASSLADTQYF
DNA: TGTGCCAGCAGCTTAGCGGATACGCAGTATTTT

J: TRBJ2-1
D: NA
V: TRBV5-1
size: many
CDR3: CASSLQGATTYNEQFF
DNA: TGCGCCAGCAGCTTACAGGGAGCCACAACCTACAATGAGCAGTTCTTC

J: TRBJ2-3
D: NA
V: TRBV7-9
size: many
CDR3: CASSLSGSDTQYF
DNA: TGTGCCAGCAGCTTAAGCGGCTCAGATACGCAGTATTTT

J: TRBJ2-1
D: NA
V: TRBV4-1
size: many
CDR3: CASSPSLRGTYNEQFF
DNA: TGCGCCAGCAGCCCCTCTCTCCGGGGTACCTACAATGAGCAGTTCTTC

J: TRBJ1-5
D: NA
V: TRBV12-3/TRBV12-4
size: many
CDR3: CASSLEGERPQHF
DNA: TGTGCCAGCAGTTTGGAGGGTGAGCGGCCCCAGCATTTT

J: TRBJ2-2
D: NA
V: TRBV24-1
size: few
CDR3: CATSDFGGVTTGELFF
DNA: TGTGCCACCAGTGATTTTGGAGGGGTAACCACCGGGGAGCTGTTTTTT

J: TRBJ1-2
D: TRBD1
V: TRBV28
size: many
CDR3: CASSNRGLPYGYTF
DNA: TGTGCCAGCAGTAACAGGGGGCTCCCCTATGGCTACACCTTC

J: TRBJ2-7
D: TRBD1
V: TRBV6-1
size: NA
CDR3: CASSEPRDRRSYEQYF
DNA: TGTGCCAGCAGTGAACCCCGGGACAGGCGCTCCTACGAGCAGTACTTC

J: TRBJ2-3
D: NA
V: TRBV5-1
size: many
CDR3: CASSLVRTDTQYF
DNA: TGCGCCAGCAGCTTGGTCCGCACAGATACGCAGTATTTT

J: TRBJ2-5
D: TRBD1
V: TRBV20-1
size: many
CDR3: CSAIQGWFETQYF
DNA: TGCAGTGCTATACAGGGGTGGTTTGAGACCCAGTACTTC

J: TRBJ2-3
D: TRBD1
V: TRBV3-1
size: many
CDR3: CASSKTGTDTQYF
DNA: TGTGCCAGCAGCAAGACAGGGACAGATACGCAGTATTTT

J: TRBJ1-6
D: NA
V: TRBV5-1
size: many
CDR3: CASSLEGGNSPLHF
DNA: TGCGCCAGCAGCTTGGAAGGGGGAAATTCACCCCTCCACTTT

J: TRBJ2-1
D: NA
V: TRBV7-8
size: many
CDR3: CASSLGGNSYNEQFF
DNA: TGTGCCAGCAGCTTAGGAGGGAACTCCTACAATGAGCAGTTCTTC

J: TRBJ1-6
D: TRBD1
V: TRBV12-3/TRBV12-4
size: many
CDR3: CASSLSTGRANSPLHF
DNA: TGTGCCAGCAGTCTATCGACAGGGCGGGCGAATTCACCCCTCCACTTT

J: TRBJ1-6
D: NA
V: TRBV7-2
size: few
CDR3: CASSPTLGVGWALHF
DNA: TGTGCCAGCAGCCCAACCTTAGGGGTGGGTTGGGCCCTCCACTTT

J: TRBJ2-7
D: NA
V: TRBV4-3
size: many
CDR3: CASSQDLRIEQYF
DNA: TGCGCCAGCAGCCAAGATCTCAGGATTGAGCAGTACTTC

J: TRBJ2-7
D: TRBD2
V: TRBV7-9
size: many
CDR3: CASSFAGGRWNEQYF
DNA: TGTGCCAGCAGCTTCGCTGGCGGGAGATGGAACGAGCAGTACTTC

J: TRBJ1-2
D: TRBD1
V: TRBV10-3
size: many
CDR3: CAIRTGTGTYGYTF
DNA: TGTGCCATCAGAACCGGGACAGGGACCTATGGCTACACCTTC

J: TRBJ2-7
D: TRBD1
V: TRBV28
size: many
CDR3: CASSLGGTGGEQYF
DNA: TGTGCCAGCAGCTTAGGGGGGACAGGGGGAGAGCAGTACTTC

J: TRBJ2-6
D: NA
V: TRBV21-1
size: many
CDR3: CASSKQGLAGECANVLTF
DNA: TGTGCCAGCAGCAAACAGGGACTAGCGGGAGAGTGTGCCAACGTCCTGACTTTC

J: TRBJ1-1
D: NA
V: TRBV4-1
size: many
CDR3: CASSREGTGNTEAFF
DNA: TGCGCCAGCAGCCGAGAGGGGACGGGGAACACTGAAGCTTTCTTT

J: TRBJ2-3
D: TRBD2
V: TRBV7-2
size: many
CDR3: CASSSAGRANTDTQYF
DNA: TGTGCCAGCAGCTCCGCTGGGAGGGCTAACACAGATACGCAGTATTTT

J: TRBJ2-6
D: NA
V: TRBV20-1
size: NA
CDR3: CSASSGANVLTF
DNA: TGCAGTGCATCCTCTGGGGCCAACGTCCTGACTTTC

J: TRBJ1-1
D: TRBD1
V: TRBV5-1
size: many
CDR3: CASRPHRGRTEAFF
DNA: TGCGCCAGCAGACCGCACAGGGGGAGAACTGAAGCTTTCTTT

J: TRBJ2-7
D: TRBD2
V: TRBV11-1
size: many
CDR3: CASSLASGRNYEQYF
DNA: TGTGCCAGCAGCTTAGCGAGCGGGAGGAACTACGAGCAGTACTTC

J: TRBJ2-7
D: TRBD1
V: TRBV5-1
size: many
CDR3: CASSLDRGQYEQYF
DNA: TGCGCCAGCAGCTTGGACAGGGGGCAATACGAGCAGTACTTC

J: TRBJ1-2
D: NA
V: TRBV28
size: many
CDR3: CASSSGVGYTF
DNA: TGTGCCAGCAGTTCGGGCGTCGGCTACACCTTC

J: TRBJ2-3
D: TRBD1
V: TRBV25-1
size: many
CDR3: CASSPRDRGVWGDTQYF
DNA: TGTGCCAGCAGTCCCCGGGACAGGGGTGTATGGGGAGATACGCAGTATTTT

J: TRBJ2-5
D: NA
V: TRBV5-1
size: many
CDR3: CASSLTGTHQETQYF
DNA: TGCGCCAGCAGCTTGACCGGGACCCACCAAGAGACCCAGTACTTC

J: TRBJ2-7
D: TRBD1
V: TRBV5-4
size: NA
CDR3: CASSSYGQGRYEQYF
DNA: TGTGCCAGCAGCTCATACGGACAGGGGAGGTACGAGCAGTACTTC